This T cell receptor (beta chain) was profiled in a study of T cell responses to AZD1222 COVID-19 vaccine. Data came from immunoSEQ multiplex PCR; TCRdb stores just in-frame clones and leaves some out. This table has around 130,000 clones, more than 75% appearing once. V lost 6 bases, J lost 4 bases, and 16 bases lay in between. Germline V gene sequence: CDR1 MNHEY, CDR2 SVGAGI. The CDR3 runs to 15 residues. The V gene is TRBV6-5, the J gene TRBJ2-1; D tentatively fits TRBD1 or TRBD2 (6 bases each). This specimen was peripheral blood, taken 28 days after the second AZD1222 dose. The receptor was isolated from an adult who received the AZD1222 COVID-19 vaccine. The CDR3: CASREGGTSYNEQFF. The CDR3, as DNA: TGTGCCAGCAGGGAGGGCGGGACATCGTACAATGAGCAGTTCTTC.